The text below deals with one TCR beta chain. What it binds is unknown. The data were taken from a study of cytomegalovirus exposure and HLA in healthy donors. Overall study context: The roughly 670 first-cohort repertoires shared a platform with the 130 or so validation repertoires, as reported in a later analysis. Notes on the study in general: Some TCR beta chains (about 180 of them) were listed as cytomegalovirus-associated.

This CDR3 has 14 residues. Germline V lookup: CDR1 PRHDT, CDR2 FYEKMQ (reference sequence). V trimming: 0 bases; J trimming: 6 bases; junction bases outside the gene matches: 4. Some clones are missing from TCRdb's copy, which holds only in-frame ones; the method was immunoSEQ multiplex PCR. This table holds around 150,000 clones, approximately 86% found once. This sequence was found in a young woman in good health and CMV-seronegative. The rearrangement links TRBV13 to TRBJ2-7; 8 nucleotides line up with TRBD2. Source material: PBMCs. The CDR3 nucleotides read TGTGCCAGCAGCTTAGGTCGGGGGGGGTCCGAGCAGTACTTC. Translation: CASSLGRGGSEQYF. Full variable domain (missing parts from reference TRBV13 and TRBJ2-7): AAGVIQSPRHLIKEKRETATLKCYPIPRHDTVYWYQQGPGQDPQFLISFYEKMQSDKGSIPDRFSAQQFSDYHSELNMSSLELGDSALYFCASSLGRGGSEQYFGPGTRLTVT.